The entry below describes one T cell receptor (beta chain). The antigen remains undetermined. The data were taken from a study of T cell responses to AZD1222 COVID-19 vaccine. Overall study findings and caveats: CD4 TCRs covered the whole spike, strongest at regions 160-218 and 743-854.

The protocol was immunoSEQ multiplex PCR, while the TCRdb copy is restricted to in-frame clones and leaves out a portion. The sample carries around 150,000 clones, about 92% recorded once. Pooled samples include second doses given at about 4 or 12 weeks. The sequence was obtained from an adult who received the AZD1222 COVID-19 vaccine. The source material was peripheral blood, sampled 28 days after the second AZD1222 dose.

This chain's CDR3 is CASSDNAGPLNEQFF. CDR3 nucleotide sequence: TGTGCCAGCAGTGATAATGCCGGGCCCCTCAATGAGCAGTTCTTC. The chain is built from TRBV6-4 and TRBJ2-1; D is ambiguous. With 3 bases removed from V and 6 bases from J, the gap between germline ends came to 15 bases. CDR3 length: 15 residues. Germline CDR1 reads MRHNA; CDR2 reads SNTAGT.